A selection of T cell receptor beta chains follows, all from one sample in a study of blood T cells in healthy people across ages. TCRdb re-derived calls from the 5' RACE reads in MiXCR, one entry per CDR3 protein. The sample contains fewer than 2 million distinct CDR3 sequences, approximately 40% of which appear only once. Sequencing input: blood. These receptors all stem from a human donor in good health. Both conserved end residues are part of each CDR3. D genes are given only for firm matches.

TRBV7-9,NA,TRBJ2-5,CAGSMRGLQETQYF
TRBV12-3/TRBV12-4,NA,TRBJ2-7,CASSLGVRAYEQYF
TRBV5-1,NA,TRBJ1-5,CASSLSAGMDQPQHF
TRBV28,NA,TRBJ1-2,CASTSAGANYGYTF
TRBV25-1,NA,TRBJ2-5,CASKAAAGETQYF
TRBV7-9,NA,TRBJ1-1,CASSFYRSPDPGTEAFF
TRBV28,TRBD1,TRBJ1-2,CASSLSDRGGYGYTF
TRBV6-5,NA,TRBJ1-5,CASSYSIRGQPQHF
TRBV14,NA,TRBJ2-1,CASSQRGALTDYNEQFF
TRBV11-2,NA,TRBJ1-4,CASSPFGGGGEKLFF
TRBV28,TRBD2,TRBJ2-3,CASSLNPGLAGGTSTDTQYF
TRBV7-8,TRBD2,TRBJ2-5,CASSAGGEELETQYF
TRBV11-3,NA,TRBJ2-1,CASTGRLENYNEQFF
TRBV5-1,NA,TRBJ1-1,CASSLAKGRTDTHMNTEAFF
TRBV6-5,TRBD2,TRBJ2-1,CASSYGRRSGGAHEQFF
TRBV9,NA,TRBJ1-1,CASSVIGLNTEAFF
TRBV10-3,NA,TRBJ2-1,CAISNGWQDPSSYNEQFF
TRBV7-2,NA,TRBJ1-5,CASSSLNQPQHF
TRBV29-1,NA,TRBJ2-1,CSTRPLGNGQFF
TRBV4-2,NA,TRBJ2-1,CASSQEGRENNEQFF
TRBV12-3/TRBV12-4,NA,TRBJ1-3,CASSPLRGAGNTIYF
TRBV7-2,NA,TRBJ2-5,CASSPPTRQETQYF
TRBV5-1,TRBD1,TRBJ2-2,CASSSVTGVLRELFF
TRBV20-1,NA,TRBJ2-4,CSAREASRGEQYF
TRBV7-2,NA,TRBJ1-2,CASSVRRESSYGYTF